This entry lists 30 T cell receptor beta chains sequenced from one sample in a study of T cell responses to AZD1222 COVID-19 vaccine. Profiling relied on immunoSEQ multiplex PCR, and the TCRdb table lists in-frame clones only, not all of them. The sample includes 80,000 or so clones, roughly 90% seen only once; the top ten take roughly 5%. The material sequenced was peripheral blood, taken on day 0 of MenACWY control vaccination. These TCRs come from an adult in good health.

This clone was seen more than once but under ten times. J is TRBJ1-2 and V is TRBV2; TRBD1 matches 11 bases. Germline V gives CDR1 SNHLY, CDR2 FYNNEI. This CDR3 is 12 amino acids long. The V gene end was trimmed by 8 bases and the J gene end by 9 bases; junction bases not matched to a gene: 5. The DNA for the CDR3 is TGTGCCAGCGGCGGGACAGGGGGAAGCTACACCTTC. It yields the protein CASGGTGGSYTF.

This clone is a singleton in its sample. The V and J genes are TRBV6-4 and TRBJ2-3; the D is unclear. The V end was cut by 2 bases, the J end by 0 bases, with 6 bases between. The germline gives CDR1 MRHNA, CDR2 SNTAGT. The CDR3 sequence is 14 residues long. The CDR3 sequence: CASSDGSSTDTQYF. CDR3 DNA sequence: TGTGCCAGCAGTGACGGTTCTAGCACAGATACGCAGTATTTT.

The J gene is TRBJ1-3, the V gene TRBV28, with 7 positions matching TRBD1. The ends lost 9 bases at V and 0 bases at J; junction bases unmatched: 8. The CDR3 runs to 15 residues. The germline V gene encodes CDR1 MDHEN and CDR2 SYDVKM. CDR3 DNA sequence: TGTGCCAGTTATCAGACAGGGTACTCTGGAAACACCATATATTTT. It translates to CASYQTGYSGNTIYF. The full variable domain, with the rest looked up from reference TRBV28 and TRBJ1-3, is DVKVTQSSRYLVKRTGEKVFLECVQDMDHENMFWYRQDPGLGLRLIYFSYDVKMKEKGDIPEGYSVSREKKERFSLILESASTNQTSMYLCASYQTGYSGNTIYFGEGSWLTVV.

CDR3 loop: CASSLSRTPLHF. The CDR3 DNA is TGTGCCAGCAGTTTATCGCGGACACCCCTCCACTTT. This rearrangement joins TRBV27 to TRBJ1-6; D ambiguous. The CDR3 consists of 12 residues. Trimming cost V 0 bases and J 11 bases, with 5 bases left between them. The V gene's germline CDR1 is MNHEY and CDR2 SMNVEV (reference sequence).

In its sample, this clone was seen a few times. The CDR3 DNA is TGTGCCAGCAGCTTGGTGCGGGAATACAATTCACCCCTCCACTTT. This gives the protein CASSLVREYNSPLHF. This chain joins TRBV5-6 and TRBJ1-6; no reliable D call. Per the germline V gene, CDR1 is SGHDT and CDR2 is YYEEEE. The germline V and J ends were trimmed by 0 bases and 7 bases, with 11 bases remaining between them. The CDR3 has 15 amino acids. The whole variable domain, remainder taken from reference TRBV5-6 and TRBJ1-6, is DAGVTQSPTHLIKTRGQQVTLRCSPKSGHDTVSWYQQALGQGPQFIFQYYEEEERQRGNFPDRFSGHQFPNYSSELNVNALLLGDSALYLCASSLVREYNSPLHFGNGTRLTVT.

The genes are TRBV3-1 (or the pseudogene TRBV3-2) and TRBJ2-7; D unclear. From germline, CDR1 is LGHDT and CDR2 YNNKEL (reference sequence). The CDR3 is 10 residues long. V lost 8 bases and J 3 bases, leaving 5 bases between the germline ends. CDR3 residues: CASEHYEQYF. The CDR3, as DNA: TGTGCCAGCGAGCACTACGAGCAGTACTTC.

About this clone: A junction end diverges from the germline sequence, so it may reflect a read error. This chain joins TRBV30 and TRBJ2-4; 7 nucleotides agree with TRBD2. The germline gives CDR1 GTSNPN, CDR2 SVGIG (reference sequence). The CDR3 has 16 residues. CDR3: CAWSVPSGVAKNIRYF. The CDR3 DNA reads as TGTGCCTGGAGTGTACCGAGCGGGGTCGCCAAAAACATTCGGTACTTC.

CDR3 region: CASSLVSYNEQFF. The CDR3 region has the DNA TGTGCCAGCAGCTTAGTGTCCTACAATGAGCAGTTCTTC. This chain uses TRBV11-2 with TRBJ2-1; no clear D gene. The CDR3 consists of 13 residues. Looked up from germline, CDR1 is SGHAT and CDR2 is FQNNGV. V was cut by 1 base and J by 1 base, with 2 bases left in between.

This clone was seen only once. CDR3 nucleotides: TGTGCCAGCAGACCCCCAGGGGGCGGTTATGGCTACACCTTC. This sequence encodes CASRPPGGGYGYTF. The rearrangement links TRBV6-5 to TRBJ1-2; 8 bases are a match to TRBD1. This CDR3 comprises 14 residues. V was clipped by 6 bases and J by 5 bases; unmatched bases: 8. From germline, CDR1 is MNHEY and CDR2 SVGAGI.

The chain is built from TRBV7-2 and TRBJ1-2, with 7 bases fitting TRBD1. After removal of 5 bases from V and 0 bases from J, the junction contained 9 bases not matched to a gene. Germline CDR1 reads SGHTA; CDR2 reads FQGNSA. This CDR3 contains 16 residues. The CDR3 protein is CASSPSGQAANYGYTF. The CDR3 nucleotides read TGTGCCAGCAGCCCCTCTGGACAGGCAGCTAACTATGGCTACACCTTC.

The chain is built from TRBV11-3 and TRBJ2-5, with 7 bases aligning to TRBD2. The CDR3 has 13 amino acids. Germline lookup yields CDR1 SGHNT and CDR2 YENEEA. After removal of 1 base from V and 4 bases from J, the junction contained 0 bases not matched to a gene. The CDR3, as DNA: TGTGCCAGCAGCTTAGCGGGGGGAGAGACCCAGTACTTC. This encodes CASSLAGGETQYF.

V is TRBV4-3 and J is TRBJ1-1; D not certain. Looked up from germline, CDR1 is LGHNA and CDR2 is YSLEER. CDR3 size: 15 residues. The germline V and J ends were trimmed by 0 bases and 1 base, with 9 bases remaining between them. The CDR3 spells CASSQDSWRNTEAFF. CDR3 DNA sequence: TGCGCCAGCAGCCAAGATTCTTGGAGGAACACTGAAGCTTTCTTT.

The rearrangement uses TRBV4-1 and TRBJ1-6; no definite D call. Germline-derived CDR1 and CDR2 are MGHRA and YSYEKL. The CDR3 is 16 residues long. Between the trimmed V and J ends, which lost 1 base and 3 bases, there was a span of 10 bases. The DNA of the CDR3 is TGCGCCAGCAGCCAAGCGGAGGAATACTATAATTCACCCCTCCACTTT. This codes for CASSQAEEYYNSPLHF.

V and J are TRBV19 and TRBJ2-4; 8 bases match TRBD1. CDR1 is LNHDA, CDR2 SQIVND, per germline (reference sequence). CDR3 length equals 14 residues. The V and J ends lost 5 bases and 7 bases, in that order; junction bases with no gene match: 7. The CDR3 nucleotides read TGTGCCAGTAGTCGACAGGGGATAGAGAACATTCAGTACTTC. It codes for CASSRQGIENIQYF.

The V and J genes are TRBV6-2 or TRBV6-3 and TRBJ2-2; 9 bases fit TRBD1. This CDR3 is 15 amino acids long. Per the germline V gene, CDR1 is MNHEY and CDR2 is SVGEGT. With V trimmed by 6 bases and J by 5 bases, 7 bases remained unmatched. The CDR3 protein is CASSTGTGRTGELFF. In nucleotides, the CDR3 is TGTGCCAGCAGCACCGGGACAGGGAGGACCGGGGAGCTGTTTTTT.

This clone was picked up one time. The CDR3 here is CASSRAGANVLTF. DNA of the CDR3: TGTGCCAGCAGCCGGGCTGGGGCCAACGTCCTGACTTTC. The chain has TRBV3-1 (or the pseudogene TRBV3-2) and TRBJ2-6; D gene unclear. Trimming shortened V by 4 bases and J by 2 bases, and 3 bases separated the two germline ends. Germline CDR1 is LGHDT and CDR2 is YNNKEL (reference sequence). The CDR3 length is 13 residues.

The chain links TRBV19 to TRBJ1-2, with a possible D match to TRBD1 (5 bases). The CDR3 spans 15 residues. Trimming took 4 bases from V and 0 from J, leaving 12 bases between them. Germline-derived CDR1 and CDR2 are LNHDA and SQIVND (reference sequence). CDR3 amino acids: CASSSTGLTNYGYTF. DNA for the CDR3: TGTGCCAGTAGTAGCACAGGACTTACTAACTATGGCTACACCTTC.

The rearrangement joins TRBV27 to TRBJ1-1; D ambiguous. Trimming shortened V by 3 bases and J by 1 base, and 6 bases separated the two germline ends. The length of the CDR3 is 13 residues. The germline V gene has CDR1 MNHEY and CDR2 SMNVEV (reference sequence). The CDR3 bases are TGTGCCAGCAGTTTGGGTCGGAACACTGAAGCTTTCTTT. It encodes CASSLGRNTEAFF.

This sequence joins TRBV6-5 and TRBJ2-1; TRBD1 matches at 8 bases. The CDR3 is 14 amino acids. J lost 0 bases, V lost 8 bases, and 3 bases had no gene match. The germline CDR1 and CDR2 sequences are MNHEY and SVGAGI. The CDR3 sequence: CASRTGGSYNEQFF. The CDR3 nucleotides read TGTGCCAGCCGAACAGGGGGCTCCTACAATGAGCAGTTCTTC.

CDR3 residues: CASRDDRNNEKLFF. DNA of the CDR3: TGTGCCAGCAGGGATGACAGGAATAATGAAAAACTGTTTTTT. The V call is TRBV6-5, the J call TRBJ1-4; perhaps TRBD1 as D (6 bases). The CDR3 is 14 amino acids. The V gene lost 6 bases and the J gene lost 4 bases, with 12 bases spanning the gap. The germline V gene has CDR1 MNHEY and CDR2 SVGAGI.

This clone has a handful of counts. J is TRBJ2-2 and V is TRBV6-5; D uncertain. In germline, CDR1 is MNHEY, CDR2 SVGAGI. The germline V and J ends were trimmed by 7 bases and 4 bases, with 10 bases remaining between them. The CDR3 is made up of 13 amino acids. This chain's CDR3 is CASNVVGTGELFF. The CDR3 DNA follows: TGTGCCAGCAACGTGGTTGGCACCGGGGAGCTGTTTTTT.

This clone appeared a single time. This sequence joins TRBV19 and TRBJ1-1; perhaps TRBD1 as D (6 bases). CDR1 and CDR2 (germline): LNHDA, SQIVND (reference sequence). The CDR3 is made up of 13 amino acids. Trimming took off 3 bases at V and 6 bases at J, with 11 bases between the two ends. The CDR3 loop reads CASSIRQAPEAFF. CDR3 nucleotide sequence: TGTGCCAGTAGTATCCGACAGGCCCCTGAAGCTTTCTTT.

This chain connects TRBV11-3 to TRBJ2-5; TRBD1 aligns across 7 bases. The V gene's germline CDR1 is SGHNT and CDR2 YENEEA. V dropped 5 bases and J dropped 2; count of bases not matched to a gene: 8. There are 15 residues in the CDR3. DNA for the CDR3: TGTGCCAGCAGCCCAGTGGGGACAGAGCAAGAGACCCAGTACTTC. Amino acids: CASSPVGTEQETQYF.

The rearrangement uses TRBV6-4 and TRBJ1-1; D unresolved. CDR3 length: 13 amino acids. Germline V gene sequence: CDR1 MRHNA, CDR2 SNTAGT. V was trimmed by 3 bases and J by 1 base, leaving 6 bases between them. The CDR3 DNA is TGTGCCAGCAGTGAACGTGCGAACACTGAAGCTTTCTTT. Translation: CASSERANTEAFF.

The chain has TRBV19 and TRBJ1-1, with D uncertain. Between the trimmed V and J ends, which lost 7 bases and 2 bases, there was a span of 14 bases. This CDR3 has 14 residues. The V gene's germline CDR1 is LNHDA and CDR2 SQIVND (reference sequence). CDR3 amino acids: CASNPPGANTEAFF. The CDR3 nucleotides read TGTGCCAGTAATCCACCGGGTGCAAACACTGAAGCTTTCTTT.

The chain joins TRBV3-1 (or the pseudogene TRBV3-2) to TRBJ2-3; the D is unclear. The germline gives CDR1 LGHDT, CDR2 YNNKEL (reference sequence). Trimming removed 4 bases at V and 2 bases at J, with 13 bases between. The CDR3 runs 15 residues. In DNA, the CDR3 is TGTGCCAGCAGCCGGGAACCCAGGTTCACAGATACGCAGTATTTT. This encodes CASSREPRFTDTQYF.

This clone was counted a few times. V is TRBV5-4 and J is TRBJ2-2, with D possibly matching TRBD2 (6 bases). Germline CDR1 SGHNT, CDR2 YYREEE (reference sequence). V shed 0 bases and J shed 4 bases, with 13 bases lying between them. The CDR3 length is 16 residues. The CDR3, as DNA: TGTGCCAGCAGCTTGGGAGAGACTAGGAGCACCGGGGAGCTGTTTTTT. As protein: CASSLGETRSTGELFF.

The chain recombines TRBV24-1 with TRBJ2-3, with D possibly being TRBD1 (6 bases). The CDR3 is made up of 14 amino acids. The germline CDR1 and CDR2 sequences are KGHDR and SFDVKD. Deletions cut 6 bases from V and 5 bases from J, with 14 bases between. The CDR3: CATSPWGQVDTQYF. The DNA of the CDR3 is TGTGCCACCAGTCCCTGGGGGCAGGTAGATACGCAGTATTTT.

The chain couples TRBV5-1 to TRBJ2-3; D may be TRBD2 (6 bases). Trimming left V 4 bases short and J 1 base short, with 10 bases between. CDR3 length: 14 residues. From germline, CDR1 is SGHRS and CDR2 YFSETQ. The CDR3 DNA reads TGCGCCAGCAGCCGGACGGGGGGCACAGATACGCAGTATTTT. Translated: CASSRTGGTDTQYF.

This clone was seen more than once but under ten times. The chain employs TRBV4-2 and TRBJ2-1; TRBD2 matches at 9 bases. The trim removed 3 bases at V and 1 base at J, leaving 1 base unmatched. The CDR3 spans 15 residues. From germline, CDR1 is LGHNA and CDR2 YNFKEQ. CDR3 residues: CASSQSGGSYNEQFF. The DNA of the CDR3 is TGTGCCAGCAGCCAGAGCGGGGGGTCCTACAATGAGCAGTTCTTC.